The 18 T cell receptor beta chains listed next were all sequenced from one sample in a study of shared clonotypes between healthy human individuals. Measured with immunoSEQ multiplex PCR; TCRdb has only the in-frame clones, and not every one. The sample carries some 790,000 clones, approximately 77% recorded once. The specimen sequenced was memory CD4+ T cells sorted from blood. Subset specified: CD45RA-negative fraction. The receptors here all came from a young woman in good health.

This clone was seen at least ten times. This rearrangement joins TRBV2 to TRBJ2-5; 10 nucleotides agree with TRBD1. The CDR3 spans 14 residues. V lost 7 bases to trimming and J lost 6 bases; unmatched junction nucleotides: 8. Germline values: CDR1 SNHLY, CDR2 FYNNEI. The CDR3 DNA reads as TGTGCCAGCACCGGGACAGGGGCTGTAAAGACCCAGTACTTC. It yields the protein CASTGTGAVKTQYF.

This clone came up a few times. The chain has TRBV5-4 and TRBJ2-7; 7 bases fit TRBD1. The ends lost 1 base at V and 5 bases at J; junction bases unmatched: 12. Germline loops: CDR1 SGHNT, CDR2 YYREEE (reference sequence). The CDR3 runs 16 residues. The CDR3 sequence: CASSLLTGQVDHEQYF. Here the CDR3 DNA reads TGTGCCAGCAGCTTGTTGACAGGACAGGTAGACCACGAGCAGTACTTC.

The genes are TRBV27 and TRBJ1-4, with D perhaps TRBD1 (5 bases). Trimming left V 1 base short and J 3 bases short, with 12 bases between. Germline V gene lookup returns CDR1 MNHEY and CDR2 SMNVEV (reference sequence). CDR3 length: 16 residues. The CDR3 is CASSLFGGGANEKLFF. CDR3 bases: TGTGCCAGCAGTTTATTTGGGGGAGGGGCTAATGAAAAACTGTTTTTT.

This clone was observed a handful of times. The rearrangement joins TRBV10-1 to TRBJ2-2, with 9 nucleotides matching TRBD2. Germline-derived CDR1 and CDR2 are WNHNN and SYGVQD (reference sequence). V was clipped by 8 bases and J by 1 base; unmatched bases: 8. The CDR3 sequence is 16 residues long. DNA for the CDR3: TGCGCCAGCCCGAATAGCGGGAGAATGAACACCGGGGAGCTGTTTTTT. Residues: CASPNSGRMNTGELFF.

Comment on this clone: It is likely a read error: a sequence one base away is far more abundant. V usage is TRBV18 and J usage is TRBJ2-7, with D uncertain. Looked up from germline, CDR1 is KGHSH and CDR2 is LQKENI. The CDR3 runs to 14 residues. Trimming cost V 1 base and J 3 bases, with 10 bases left between them. DNA of the CDR3: TGTGCCAGCTCACCACGTTACACGAACTACGAGCAGTACTTC. Translating it yields CASSPRYTNYEQYF.

The table lists this clone with a few counts. The chain carries TRBV28 and TRBJ2-1, with 13 nucleotides matching TRBD2. The germline CDR1 and CDR2 sequences are MDHEN and SYDVKM. The CDR3 loop spans 17 amino acids. The V and J ends lost 5 bases and 4 bases, in that order; junction bases with no gene match: 8. The CDR3, as DNA: TGTGCCAGCAGTCCCAGCCCGGGACTAGCGGGATACAATGAGCAGTTCTTC. Its protein is CASSPSPGLAGYNEQFF.

V gene TRBV19 combines with J gene TRBJ2-2, with TRBD2 matching 12 bases. V dropped 5 bases and J dropped 7; count of bases not matched to a gene: 5. This CDR3 region has 15 residues. Germline-derived CDR1 and CDR2 are LNHDA and SQIVND (reference sequence). The CDR3 region has the DNA TGTGCCAGTAGTTTCTGGACTAGCGGGAACGGGGAGCTGTTTTTT. Its protein product is CASSFWTSGNGELFF.

This clone was counted a few times. The gene calls are TRBV11-2 and TRBJ2-1, with 9 bases fitting TRBD2. The ends lost 5 bases at V and 8 bases at J; junction bases unmatched: 7. CDR1 is SGHAT and CDR2 is FQNNGV in the germline V gene. This CDR3 region has 14 residues. CDR3 protein: CASSVNGGGDEQFF. DNA of the CDR3: TGTGCCAGCAGCGTAAATGGCGGGGGGGATGAGCAGTTCTTC.

This clone showed up just a few times. V usage is TRBV19 and J usage is TRBJ2-1; a possible D gene is TRBD2 (6 bases). Germline CDR1 reads LNHDA; CDR2 reads SQIVND (reference sequence). V was cut by 7 bases and J by 6 bases, with 19 bases left in between. The CDR3 covers 15 residues. This chain's CDR3 is CASTPPGGALNEQFF. CDR3 in DNA: TGTGCCAGTACCCCCCCCGGCGGGGCCCTCAATGAGCAGTTCTTC.

This chain links TRBV30 with TRBJ1-3; weak D call: TRBD1 (5 bases). V was clipped by 6 bases and J by 3 bases, with 15 bases between them. CDR3 length: 14 residues. In germline, CDR1 is GTSNPN, CDR2 SVGIG (reference sequence). CDR3 in amino acids: CACEGTLRGNTIYF. CDR3 DNA: TGTGCCTGCGAGGGGACCCTCCGTGGAAACACCATATATTTT.

This chain connects TRBV4-2 to TRBJ1-1, with TRBD1 matching over 9 bases. The CDR3 has 13 amino acids. J was trimmed by 8 bases and V by 4 bases; bases with no gene match: 5. Germline V gene lookup returns CDR1 LGHNA and CDR2 YNFKEQ. The CDR3 spells CASSRRTGEEAFF. The CDR3 nucleotides are TGTGCCAGCAGCCGAAGGACAGGGGAAGAAGCTTTCTTT.

This clone was detected a few times. The rearrangement joins TRBV2 to TRBJ2-1; the match to TRBD1 covers 7 bases. This CDR3 is built from 16 residues. V shed 7 bases and J 0 bases; nucleotides not matched to a gene: 9. Per the germline V gene, CDR1 is SNHLY and CDR2 is FYNNEI. CDR3 in DNA: TGTGCCAGCAAGGTCCAGGACAGGAGCTCCTACAATGAGCAGTTCTTC. Translated: CASKVQDRSSYNEQFF.

Only one count was recorded for this clone. The chain couples TRBV7-6 to TRBJ2-1; D is possibly TRBD2 (7 bases). CDR1 and CDR2 from the germline V gene are SGHVS and FNYEAQ. CDR3 size: 16 residues. With 6 bases removed from V and 2 bases from J, the gap between germline ends came to 17 bases. The CDR3, as DNA: TGTGCCAGCAGTCAAACGGGGGGCCGGACCTACAATGAGCAGTTCTTC. Residues: CASSQTGGRTYNEQFF.

V gene TRBV6-5 combines with J gene TRBJ1-1; D not certain. Germline-derived CDR1 and CDR2 are MNHEY and SVGAGI. V dropped 3 bases and J dropped 1 base, with 15 bases sitting between them. The CDR3 contains 16 residues. The CDR3 spells CASSYISGRSNTEAFF. The CDR3 DNA reads TGTGCCAGCAGTTATATATCGGGCCGATCGAACACTGAAGCTTTCTTT.

The chain is built from TRBV11-2 and TRBJ2-1; D is unresolved. CDR1 and CDR2 from the germline V gene are SGHAT and FQNNGV. This CDR3 contains 13 residues. Trimming removed 5 bases from V and 9 bases from J, with 14 bases in between. CDR3 bases: TGTGCCAGCAGCCTCCCTGTGAGCTTTGAGCAGTTCTTC. Translation: CASSLPVSFEQFF.

This sequence joins TRBV6-5 and TRBJ1-1; TRBD1 matches 9 bases. This CDR3 has 15 amino acids. V shed 7 bases, J shed 4 bases, and the junction held 10 bases outside the gene matches. From germline, CDR1 is MNHEY and CDR2 SVGAGI. The CDR3 region is CASIGQGLGGTEAFF. The CDR3 coding sequence is TGTGCCAGCATCGGACAGGGGTTGGGAGGCACTGAAGCTTTCTTT.

The V and J genes are TRBV7-1 and TRBJ1-2; weak D call: TRBD1 (5 bases). TRBV7-1 is given ORF status, its function remaining uncertain. This CDR3 is built from 14 residues. V was shortened by 3 bases and J by 8 bases, with 16 bases between the two germline ends. The CDR3 nucleotides are TGTGCCAGCAGCTCTCCACGGGCAGGGAGCGGCTACACCTTC. Translating it yields CASSSPRAGSGYTF.

The chain recombines TRBV6-1 with TRBJ1-2; no definite D call. CDR1 and CDR2 from the germline V gene are MNHNS and SASEGT. The CDR3 consists of 14 residues. V lost 4 bases, J lost 8 bases, and 17 bases lay in between. CDR3 bases: TGTGCCAGCAGTGGTGAGGGCCTCCGGGGAGGCTACACCTTC. Protein product: CASSGEGLRGGYTF.